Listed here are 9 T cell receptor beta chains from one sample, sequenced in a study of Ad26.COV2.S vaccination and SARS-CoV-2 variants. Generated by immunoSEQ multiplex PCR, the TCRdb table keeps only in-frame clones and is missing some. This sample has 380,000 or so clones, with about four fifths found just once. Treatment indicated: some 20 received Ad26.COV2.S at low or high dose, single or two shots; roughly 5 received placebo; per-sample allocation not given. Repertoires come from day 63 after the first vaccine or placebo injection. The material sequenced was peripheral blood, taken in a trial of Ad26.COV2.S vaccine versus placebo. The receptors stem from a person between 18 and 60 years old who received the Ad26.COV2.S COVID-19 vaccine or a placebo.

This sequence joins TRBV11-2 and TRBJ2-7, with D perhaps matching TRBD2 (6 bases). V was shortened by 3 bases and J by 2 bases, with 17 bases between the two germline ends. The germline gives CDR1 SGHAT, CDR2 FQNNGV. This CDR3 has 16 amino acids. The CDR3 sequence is CASSFYTGEGAYEQYF. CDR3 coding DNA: TGTGCCAGCAGCTTTTACACGGGAGAGGGCGCCTACGAGCAGTACTTC.

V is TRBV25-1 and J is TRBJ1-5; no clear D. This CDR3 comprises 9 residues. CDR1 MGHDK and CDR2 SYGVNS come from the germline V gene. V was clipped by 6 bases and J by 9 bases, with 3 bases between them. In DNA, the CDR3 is TGTGCCAGCAGGGGGCCCCAGCATTTT. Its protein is CASRGPQHF.

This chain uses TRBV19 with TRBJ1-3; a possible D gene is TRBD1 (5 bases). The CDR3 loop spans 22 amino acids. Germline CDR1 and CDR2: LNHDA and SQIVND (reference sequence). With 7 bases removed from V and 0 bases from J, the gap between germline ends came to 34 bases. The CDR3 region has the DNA TGTGCCAGTACCTGGTGGAGGGACGAACTAAAATGGGTCTCTAGCTCTGGAAACACCATATATTTT. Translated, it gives CASTWWRDELKWVSSSGNTIYF.

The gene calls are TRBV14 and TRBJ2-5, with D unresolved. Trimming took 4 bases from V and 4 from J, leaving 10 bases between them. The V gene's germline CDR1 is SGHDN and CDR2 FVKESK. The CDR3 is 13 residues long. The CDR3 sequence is CASSPDLRETQYF. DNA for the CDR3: TGTGCCAGCAGCCCGGATTTGCGAGAGACCCAGTACTTC.

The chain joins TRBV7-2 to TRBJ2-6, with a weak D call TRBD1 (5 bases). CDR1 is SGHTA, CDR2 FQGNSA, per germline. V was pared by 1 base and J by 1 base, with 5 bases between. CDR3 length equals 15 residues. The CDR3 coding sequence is TGTGCCAGCAGCTTAGACAGGTCTGGGGCCAACGTCCTGACTTTC. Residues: CASSLDRSGANVLTF.

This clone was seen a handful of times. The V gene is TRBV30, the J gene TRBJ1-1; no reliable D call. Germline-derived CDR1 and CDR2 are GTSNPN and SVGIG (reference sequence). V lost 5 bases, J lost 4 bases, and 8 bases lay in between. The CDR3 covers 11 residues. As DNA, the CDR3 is TGTGCCTGGGGGGTGGGCACTGAAGCTTTCTTT. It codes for CAWGVGTEAFF.

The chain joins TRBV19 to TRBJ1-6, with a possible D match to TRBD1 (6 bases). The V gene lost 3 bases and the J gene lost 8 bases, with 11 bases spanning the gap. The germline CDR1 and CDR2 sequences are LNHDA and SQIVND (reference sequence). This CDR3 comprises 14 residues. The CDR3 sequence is CASSIAGVHSPLHF. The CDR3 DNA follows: TGTGCCAGTAGTATCGCAGGGGTTCATTCACCCCTCCACTTT.

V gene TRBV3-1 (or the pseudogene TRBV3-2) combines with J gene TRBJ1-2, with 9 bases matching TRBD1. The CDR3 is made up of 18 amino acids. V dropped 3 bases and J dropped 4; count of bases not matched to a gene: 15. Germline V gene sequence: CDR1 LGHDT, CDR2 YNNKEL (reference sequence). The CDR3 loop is CASSHALTGQGTRYGYTF. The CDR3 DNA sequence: TGTGCCAGCAGCCACGCATTAACGGGACAGGGTACTCGCTATGGCTACACCTTC.

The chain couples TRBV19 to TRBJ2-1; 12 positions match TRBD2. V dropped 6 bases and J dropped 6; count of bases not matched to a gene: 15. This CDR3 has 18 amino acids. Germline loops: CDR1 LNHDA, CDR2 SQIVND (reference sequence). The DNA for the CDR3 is TGTGCCAGTAGAACTCAGCCGGCTGGGACTAGCGGGTTCAATGAGCAGTTCTTC. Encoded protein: CASRTQPAGTSGFNEQFF. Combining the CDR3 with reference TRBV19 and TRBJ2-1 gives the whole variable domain DGGITQSPKYLFRKEGQNVTLSCEQNLNHDAMYWYRQDPGQGLRLIYYSQIVNDFQKGDIAEGYSVSREKKESFPLTVTSAQKNPTAFYLCASRTQPAGTSGFNEQFFGPGTRLTVL.